The 8 T cell receptor beta chains below were found in one sample sequenced in a study of response to subunit inactivated influenza vaccine (dated by TCRdb to 2017 to 2018). The library was made by RT-PCR. The sequencer listed for this sample is Illumina HiSeq 2500. The public reads were run again by TCRdb, first through fastp at Q25 and then through MiXCR, and only productive beta chains were kept. Rows are unified per CDR3 protein, each entry keeping the most common DNA and genes. This sample has about 520,000 distinct CDR3 sequences in its table, and approximately 6.9% of those were observed once. The ten largest clones capture roughly 13% of the sample. Sequencing was performed on PBMCs from blood, taken roughly 24 months after vaccination. The source of these receptors is a man between 50 and 75 years old who received an inactivated influenza vaccine. Donor details come from another sample of the same person, matched by shared clones.

Ten or more counts support this clonotype. The chain joins TRBV19 to TRBJ1-1, with D unresolved. Germline CDR1 is LNHDA and CDR2 is SQIVND (reference sequence). This CDR3 has 13 residues. Trimming took 6 bases from V and 1 from J, leaving 9 bases between them. CDR3 nucleotides: TGTGCCAGTAGACAGACCGGGAACACTGAAGCTTTCTTT. It codes for CASRQTGNTEAFF.

This clonotype was counted many times. V and J are TRBV20-1 and TRBJ2-2, with 7 positions matching TRBD1. V was clipped by 6 bases and J by 4 bases; unmatched bases: 5. The CDR3 sequence is 13 residues long. Germline loops: CDR1 DFQATT, CDR2 SNEGSKA (reference sequence). In nucleotides, the CDR3 is TGCAGTGCCGGGACAGACCCCACCGGGGAGCTGTTTTTT. Protein: CSAGTDPTGELFF.

This clonotype was counted between two and nine times. The gene calls are TRBV2 and TRBJ1-5; D not certain. The CDR3 runs to 12 residues. V dropped 5 bases and J dropped 3 bases, with 5 bases sitting between them. Per the germline V gene, CDR1 is SNHLY and CDR2 is FYNNEI. CDR3 region: CASSQNNQPQHF. For the CDR3, the DNA is TGTGCCAGCAGTCAGAACAATCAGCCCCAGCATTTT.

The chain has TRBV28 and TRBJ2-7; D may be TRBD1 (6 bases). Trimming shortened V by 3 bases and J by 4 bases, and 13 bases separated the two germline ends. The CDR3 contains 14 residues. Germline loops: CDR1 MDHEN, CDR2 SYDVKM. The CDR3 DNA sequence: TGTGCCAGCAGTTTTACAGGGAGTTTATACGAGCAGTACTTC. Protein sequence: CASSFTGSLYEQYF.

This clonotype was counted between two and nine times. The rearrangement uses TRBV7-9 and TRBJ2-3; TRBD1 aligns across 11 bases. V dropped 4 bases and J dropped 4; count of bases not matched to a gene: 4. Germline CDR1 and CDR2: SEHNR and FQNEAQ (reference sequence). CDR3 length: 15 amino acids. The CDR3 here is CASSSTDRGPDTQYF. CDR3 DNA: TGTGCCAGCAGCTCGACGGACAGGGGGCCAGATACGCAGTATTTT.

This clonotype occurred many times. The chain combines TRBV7-6 with TRBJ1-4; no reliable D call. V shed 0 bases and J shed 2 bases, with 1 base lying between them. The CDR3 loop spans 13 amino acids. Germline values: CDR1 SGHVS, CDR2 FNYEAQ. CDR3 region: CASSLATNEKLFF. The DNA of the CDR3 is TGTGCCAGCAGCTTAGCGACTAATGAAAAACTGTTTTTT. The full variable domain, completed using reference TRBV7-6 and TRBJ1-4, is GAGVSQSPRYKVTKRGQDVALRCDPISGHVSLYWYRQALGQGPEFLTYFNYEAQQDKSGLPNDRFSAERPEGSISTLTIQRTEQRDSAMYRCASSLATNEKLFFGSGTQLSVL.

This clonotype has just a few counts. This sequence joins TRBV20-1 and TRBJ2-7; D is unclear. Trimming removed 6 bases at V and 5 bases at J, with 11 bases between. CDR1 DFQATT and CDR2 SNEGSKA come from the germline V gene (reference sequence). The length of the CDR3 is 11 residues. CDR3 region: CSAQIDDEQYF. The DNA for the CDR3 is TGCAGTGCCCAAATAGATGACGAGCAGTACTTC.

V usage is TRBV29-1 and J usage is TRBJ2-3; D is perhaps TRBD2 (6 bases). Germline CDR1 SQVTM, CDR2 ANQGSEA. The CDR3 totals 15 residues. The germline V and J ends were trimmed by 5 bases and 0 bases, with 15 bases remaining between them. CDR3 coding DNA: TGCAGCGTTACCCTCGGGAGTTTGAGCACAGATACGCAGTATTTT. Its translation is CSVTLGSLSTDTQYF.